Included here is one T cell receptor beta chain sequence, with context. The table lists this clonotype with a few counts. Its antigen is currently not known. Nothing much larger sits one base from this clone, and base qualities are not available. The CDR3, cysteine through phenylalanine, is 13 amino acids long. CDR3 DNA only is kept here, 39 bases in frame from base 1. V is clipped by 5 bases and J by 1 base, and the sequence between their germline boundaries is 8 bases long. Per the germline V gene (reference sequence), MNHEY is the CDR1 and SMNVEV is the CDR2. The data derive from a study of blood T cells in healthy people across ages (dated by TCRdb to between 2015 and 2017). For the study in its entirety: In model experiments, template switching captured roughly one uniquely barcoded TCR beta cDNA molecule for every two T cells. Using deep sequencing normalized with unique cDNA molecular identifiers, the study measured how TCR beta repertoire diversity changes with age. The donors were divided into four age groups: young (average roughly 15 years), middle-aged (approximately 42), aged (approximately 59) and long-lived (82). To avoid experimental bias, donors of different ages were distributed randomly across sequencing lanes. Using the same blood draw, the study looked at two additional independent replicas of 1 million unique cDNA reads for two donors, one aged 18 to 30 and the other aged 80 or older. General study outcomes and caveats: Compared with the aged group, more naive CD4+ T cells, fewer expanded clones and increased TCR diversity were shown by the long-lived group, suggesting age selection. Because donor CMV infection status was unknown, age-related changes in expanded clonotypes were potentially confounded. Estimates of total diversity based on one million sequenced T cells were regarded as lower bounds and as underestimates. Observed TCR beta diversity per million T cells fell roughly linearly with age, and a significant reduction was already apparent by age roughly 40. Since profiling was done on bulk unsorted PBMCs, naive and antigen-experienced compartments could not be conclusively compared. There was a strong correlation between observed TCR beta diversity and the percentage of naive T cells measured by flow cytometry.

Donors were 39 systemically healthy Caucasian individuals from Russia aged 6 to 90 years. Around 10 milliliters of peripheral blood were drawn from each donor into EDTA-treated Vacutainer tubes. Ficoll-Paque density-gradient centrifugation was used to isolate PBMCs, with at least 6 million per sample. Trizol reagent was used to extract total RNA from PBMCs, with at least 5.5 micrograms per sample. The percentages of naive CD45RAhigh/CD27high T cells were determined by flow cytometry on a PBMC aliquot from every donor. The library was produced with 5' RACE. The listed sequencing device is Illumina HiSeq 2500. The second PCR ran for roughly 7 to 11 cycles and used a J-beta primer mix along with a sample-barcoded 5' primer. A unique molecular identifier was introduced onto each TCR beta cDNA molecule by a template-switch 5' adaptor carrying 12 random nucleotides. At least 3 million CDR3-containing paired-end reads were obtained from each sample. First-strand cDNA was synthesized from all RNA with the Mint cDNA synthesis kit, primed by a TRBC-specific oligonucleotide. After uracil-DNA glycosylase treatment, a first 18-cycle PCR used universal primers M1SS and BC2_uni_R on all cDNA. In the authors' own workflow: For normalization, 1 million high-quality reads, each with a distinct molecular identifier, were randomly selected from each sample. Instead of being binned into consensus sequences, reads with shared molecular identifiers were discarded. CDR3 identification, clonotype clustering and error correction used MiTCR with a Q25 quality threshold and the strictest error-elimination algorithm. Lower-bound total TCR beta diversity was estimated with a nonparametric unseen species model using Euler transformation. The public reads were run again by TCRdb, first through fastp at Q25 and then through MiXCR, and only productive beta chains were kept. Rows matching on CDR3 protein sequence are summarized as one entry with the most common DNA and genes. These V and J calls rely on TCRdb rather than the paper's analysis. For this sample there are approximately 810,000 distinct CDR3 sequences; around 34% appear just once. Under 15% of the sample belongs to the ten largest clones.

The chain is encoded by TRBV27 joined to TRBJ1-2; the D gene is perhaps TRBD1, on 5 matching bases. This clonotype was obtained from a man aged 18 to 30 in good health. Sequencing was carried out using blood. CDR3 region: CASSVTVNYGYTF. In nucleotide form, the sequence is TGTGCCAGCAGTGTGACAGTTAACTATGGCTACACCTTC.